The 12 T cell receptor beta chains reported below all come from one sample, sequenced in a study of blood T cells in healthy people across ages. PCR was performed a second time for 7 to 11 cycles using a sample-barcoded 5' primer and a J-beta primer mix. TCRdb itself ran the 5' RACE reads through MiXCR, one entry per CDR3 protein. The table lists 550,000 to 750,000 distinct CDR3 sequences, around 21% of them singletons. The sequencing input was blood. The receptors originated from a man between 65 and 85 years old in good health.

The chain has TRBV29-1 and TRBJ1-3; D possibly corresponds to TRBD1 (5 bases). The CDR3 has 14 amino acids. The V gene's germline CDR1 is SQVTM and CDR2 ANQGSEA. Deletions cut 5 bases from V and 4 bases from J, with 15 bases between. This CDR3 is CSVSGTAAGNTIYF. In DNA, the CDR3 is TGCAGCGTTTCAGGGACGGCGGCGGGAAACACCATATATTTT.

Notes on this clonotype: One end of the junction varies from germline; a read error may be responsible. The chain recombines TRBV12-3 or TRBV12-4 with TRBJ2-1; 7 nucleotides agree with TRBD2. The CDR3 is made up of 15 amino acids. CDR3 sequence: CANSYLAGEGNEQFF. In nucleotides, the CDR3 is TGTGCCAACAGTTATTTGGCGGGGGAGGGCAATGAGCAGTTCTTC.

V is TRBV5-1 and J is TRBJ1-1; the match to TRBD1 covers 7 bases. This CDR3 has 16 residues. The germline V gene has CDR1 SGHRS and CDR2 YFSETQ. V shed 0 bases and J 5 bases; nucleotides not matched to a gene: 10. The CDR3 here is CASSLEATGKYTEAFF. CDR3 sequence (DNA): TGCGCCAGCAGCTTGGAAGCGACAGGGAAATATACTGAAGCTTTCTTT.

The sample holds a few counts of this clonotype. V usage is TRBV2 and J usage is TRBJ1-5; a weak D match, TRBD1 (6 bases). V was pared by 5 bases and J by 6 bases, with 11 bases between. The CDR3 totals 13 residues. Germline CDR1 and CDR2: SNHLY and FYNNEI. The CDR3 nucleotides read TGTGCCAGCAGTAGGGGGGCTGTTCAGCCCCAGCATTTT. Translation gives CASSRGAVQPQHF.

The CDR3, as DNA: TGTGCCAGCACGCTAGCGGGAGGGAACAAAGAGACCCAGTACTTC. This codes for CASTLAGGNKETQYF. V gene TRBV2 combines with J gene TRBJ2-5; 12 bases align to TRBD2. Germline V gene lookup returns CDR1 SNHLY and CDR2 FYNNEI. This CDR3 region has 15 residues. J was trimmed by 3 bases and V by 7 bases; bases with no gene match: 6.

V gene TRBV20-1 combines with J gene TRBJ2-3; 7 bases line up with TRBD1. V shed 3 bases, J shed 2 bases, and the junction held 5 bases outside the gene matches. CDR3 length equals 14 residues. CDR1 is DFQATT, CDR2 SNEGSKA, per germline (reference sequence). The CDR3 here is CSASTQGYTDTQYF. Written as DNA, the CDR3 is TGCAGTGCTAGTACACAGGGGTACACAGATACGCAGTATTTT.

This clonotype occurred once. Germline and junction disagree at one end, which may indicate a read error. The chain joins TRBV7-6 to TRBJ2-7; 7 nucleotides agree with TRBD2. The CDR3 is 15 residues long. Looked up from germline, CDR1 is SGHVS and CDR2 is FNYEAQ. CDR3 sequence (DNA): TGTGCCGGCAGCTTAACTAGCGCGAGCTCCTACGAGCAGTACTTC. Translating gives CAGSLTSASSYEQYF.

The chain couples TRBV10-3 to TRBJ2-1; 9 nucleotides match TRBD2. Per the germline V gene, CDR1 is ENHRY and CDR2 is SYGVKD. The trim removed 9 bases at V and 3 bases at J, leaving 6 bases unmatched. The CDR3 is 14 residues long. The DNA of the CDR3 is TGTGCCATGAGCGGGGGGCTGAACTACAATGAGCAGTTCTTC. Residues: CAMSGGLNYNEQFF.

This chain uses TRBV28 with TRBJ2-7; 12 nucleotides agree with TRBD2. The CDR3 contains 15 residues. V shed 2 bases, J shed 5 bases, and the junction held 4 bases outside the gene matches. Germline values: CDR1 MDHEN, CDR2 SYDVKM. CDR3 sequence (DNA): TGTGCCAGCAGTTTACTAGCGGGAGGGACCCACGAGCAGTACTTC. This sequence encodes CASSLLAGGTHEQYF.

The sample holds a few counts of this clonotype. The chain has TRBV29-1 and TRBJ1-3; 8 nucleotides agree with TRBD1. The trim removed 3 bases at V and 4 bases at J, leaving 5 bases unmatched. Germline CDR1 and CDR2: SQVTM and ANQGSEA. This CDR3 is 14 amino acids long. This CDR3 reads CSVDGQGEGNTIYF. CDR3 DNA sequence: TGCAGCGTTGACGGACAGGGTGAGGGAAACACCATATATTTT.

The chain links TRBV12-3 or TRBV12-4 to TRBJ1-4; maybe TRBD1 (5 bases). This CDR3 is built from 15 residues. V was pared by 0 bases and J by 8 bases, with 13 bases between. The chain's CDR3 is CASSLALMGVEKLFF. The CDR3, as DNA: TGTGCCAGCAGTTTAGCGCTCATGGGGGTGGAAAAACTGTTTTTT.

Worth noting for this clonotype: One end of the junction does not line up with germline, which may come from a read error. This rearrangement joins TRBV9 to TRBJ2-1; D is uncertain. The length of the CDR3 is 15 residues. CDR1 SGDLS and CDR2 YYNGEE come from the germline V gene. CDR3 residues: CAGSVEWGSYNEQFF. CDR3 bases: TGTGCCGGCAGCGTAGAGTGGGGCTCCTACAATGAGCAGTTCTTC.